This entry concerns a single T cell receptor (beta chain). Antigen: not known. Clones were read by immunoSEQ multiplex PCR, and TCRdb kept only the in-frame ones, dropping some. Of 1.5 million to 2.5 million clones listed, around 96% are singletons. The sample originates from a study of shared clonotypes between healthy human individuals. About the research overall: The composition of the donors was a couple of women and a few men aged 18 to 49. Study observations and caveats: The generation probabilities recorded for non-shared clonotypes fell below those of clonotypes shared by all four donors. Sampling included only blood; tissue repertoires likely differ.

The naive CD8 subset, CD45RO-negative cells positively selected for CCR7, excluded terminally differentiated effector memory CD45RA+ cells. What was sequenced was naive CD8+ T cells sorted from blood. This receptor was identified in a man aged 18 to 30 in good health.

DNA for the CDR3: TGCGCCAGCAGTCCTTCGGGGGGTTGGGATGGCTACACCTTC. Its translation is CASSPSGGWDGYTF. The chain couples TRBV10-2 to TRBJ1-2, with D possibly being TRBD1 (5 bases). V lost 5 bases and J 6 bases, leaving 16 bases between the germline ends. Germline V gene sequence: CDR1 WSHSY, CDR2 SAAADI. This CDR3 is built from 14 residues.